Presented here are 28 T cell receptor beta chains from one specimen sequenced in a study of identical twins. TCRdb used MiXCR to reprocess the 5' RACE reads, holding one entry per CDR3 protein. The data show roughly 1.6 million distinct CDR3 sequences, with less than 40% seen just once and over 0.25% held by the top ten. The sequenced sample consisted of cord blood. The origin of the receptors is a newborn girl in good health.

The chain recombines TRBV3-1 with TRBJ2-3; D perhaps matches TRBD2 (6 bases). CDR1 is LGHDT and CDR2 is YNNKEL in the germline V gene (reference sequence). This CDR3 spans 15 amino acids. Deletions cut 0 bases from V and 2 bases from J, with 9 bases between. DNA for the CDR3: TGTGCCAGCAGCCAAGATTGGCGGGACACAGATACGCAGTATTTT. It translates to CASSQDWRDTDTQYF.

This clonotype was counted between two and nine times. As DNA, the CDR3 is TGTGCCAGCACCTATGTCAGGAGGGCCCTACCACTTGACTATGGCTACACCTTC. It translates to CASTYVRRALPLDYGYTF. The chain joins TRBV2 to TRBJ1-2; no firm D call. V was trimmed by 7 bases and J by 3 bases, leaving 27 bases between them. The CDR3 consists of 18 residues. CDR1 and CDR2 (germline): SNHLY, FYNNEI.

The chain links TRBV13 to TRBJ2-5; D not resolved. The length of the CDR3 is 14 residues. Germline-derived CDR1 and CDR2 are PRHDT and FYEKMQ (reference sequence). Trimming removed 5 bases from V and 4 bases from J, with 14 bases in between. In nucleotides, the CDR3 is TGTGCCAGCAGCCCCAGCGTTGACGCAGAGACCCAGTACTTC. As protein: CASSPSVDAETQYF.

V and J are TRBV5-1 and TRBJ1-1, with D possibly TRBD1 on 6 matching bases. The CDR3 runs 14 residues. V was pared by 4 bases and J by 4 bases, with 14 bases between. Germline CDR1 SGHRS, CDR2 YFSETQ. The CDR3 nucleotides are TGCGCCAGCAGCCCCAACACAGGGCCCACTGAAGCTTTCTTT. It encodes CASSPNTGPTEAFF. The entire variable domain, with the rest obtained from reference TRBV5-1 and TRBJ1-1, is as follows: KAGVTQTPRYLIKTRGQQVTLSCSPISGHRSVSWYQQTPGQGLQFLFEYFSETQRNKGNFPGRFSGRQFSNSRSEMNVSTLELGDSALYLCASSPNTGPTEAFFGQGTRLTVV.

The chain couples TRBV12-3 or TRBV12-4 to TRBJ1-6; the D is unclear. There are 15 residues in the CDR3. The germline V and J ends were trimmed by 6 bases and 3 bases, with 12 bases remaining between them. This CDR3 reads CASRAGAIYNSPLHF. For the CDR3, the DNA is TGTGCCAGCAGGGCCGGTGCGATCTATAATTCACCCCTCCACTTT.

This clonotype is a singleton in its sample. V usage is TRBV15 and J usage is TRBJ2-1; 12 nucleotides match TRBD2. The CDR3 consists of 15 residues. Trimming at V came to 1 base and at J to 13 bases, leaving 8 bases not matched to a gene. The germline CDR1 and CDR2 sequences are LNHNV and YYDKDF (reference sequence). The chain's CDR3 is CATSRGLAGVETQFF. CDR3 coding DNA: TGTGCCACCAGCAGAGGACTAGCGGGAGTTGAGACCCAGTTCTTC.

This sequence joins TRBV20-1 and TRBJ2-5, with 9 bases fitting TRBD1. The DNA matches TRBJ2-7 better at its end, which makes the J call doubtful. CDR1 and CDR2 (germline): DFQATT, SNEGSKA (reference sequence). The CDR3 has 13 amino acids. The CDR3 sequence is CSAWTGETYEQYF. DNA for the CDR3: TGCAGTGCTTGGACAGGGGAAACCTACGAGCAGTACTTC.

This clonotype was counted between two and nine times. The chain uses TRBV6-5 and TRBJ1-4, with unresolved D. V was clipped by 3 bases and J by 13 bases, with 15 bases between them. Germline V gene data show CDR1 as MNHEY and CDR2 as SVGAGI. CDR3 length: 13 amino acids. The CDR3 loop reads CASSYMTRSILFF. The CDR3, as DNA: TGTGCCAGCAGTTATATGACTCGGTCGATACTGTTTTTT.

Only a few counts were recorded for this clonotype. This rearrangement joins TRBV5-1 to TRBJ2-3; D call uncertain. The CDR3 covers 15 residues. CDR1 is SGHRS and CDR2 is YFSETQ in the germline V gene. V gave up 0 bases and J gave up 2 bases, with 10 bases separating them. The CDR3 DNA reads TGCGCCAGCAGCTTGGAGCCAGGCCACACAGATACGCAGTATTTT. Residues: CASSLEPGHTDTQYF.

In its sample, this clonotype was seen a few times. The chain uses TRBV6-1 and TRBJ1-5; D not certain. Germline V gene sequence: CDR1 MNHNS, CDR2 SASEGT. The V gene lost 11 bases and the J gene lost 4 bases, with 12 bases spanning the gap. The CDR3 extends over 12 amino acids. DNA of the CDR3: TGTGCCGGCTCCTTCGAAAATCAGCCCCAGCATTTT. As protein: CAGSFENQPQHF.

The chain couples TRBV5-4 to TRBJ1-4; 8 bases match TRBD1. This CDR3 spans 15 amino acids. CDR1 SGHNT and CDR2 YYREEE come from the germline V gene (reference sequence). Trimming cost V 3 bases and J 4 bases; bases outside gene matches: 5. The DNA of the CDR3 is TGTGCCAGCAGCTCGTACAGGGGGAGTAATGAAAAACTGTTTTTT. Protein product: CASSSYRGSNEKLFF.

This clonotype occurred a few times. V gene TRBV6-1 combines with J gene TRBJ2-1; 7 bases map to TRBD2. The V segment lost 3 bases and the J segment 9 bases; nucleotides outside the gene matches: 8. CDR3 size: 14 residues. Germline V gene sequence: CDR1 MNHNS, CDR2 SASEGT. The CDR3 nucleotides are TGTGCCAGCAGTGATCTCGTAGGACTAGGTGAGCAGTTCTTC. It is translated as CASSDLVGLGEQFF.

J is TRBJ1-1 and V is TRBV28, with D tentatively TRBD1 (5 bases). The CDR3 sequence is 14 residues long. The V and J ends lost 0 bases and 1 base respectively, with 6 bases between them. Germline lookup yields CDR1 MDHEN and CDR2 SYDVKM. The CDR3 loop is CASSLWRGNTEAFF. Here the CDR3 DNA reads TGTGCCAGCAGTTTATGGAGGGGGAACACTGAAGCTTTCTTT.

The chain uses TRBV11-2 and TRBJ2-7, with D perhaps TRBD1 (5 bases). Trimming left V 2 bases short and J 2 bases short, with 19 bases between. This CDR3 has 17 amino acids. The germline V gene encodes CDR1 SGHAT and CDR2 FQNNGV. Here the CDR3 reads CASSLRQGQTIAYEQYF. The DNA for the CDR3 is TGTGCCAGCAGCTTAAGGCAGGGCCAAACTATCGCCTACGAGCAGTACTTC.

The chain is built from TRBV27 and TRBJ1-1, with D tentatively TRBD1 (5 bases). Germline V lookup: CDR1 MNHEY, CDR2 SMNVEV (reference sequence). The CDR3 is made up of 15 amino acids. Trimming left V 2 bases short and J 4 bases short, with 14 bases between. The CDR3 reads CASSLRWGVGTEAFF. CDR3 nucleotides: TGTGCCAGCAGTTTAAGGTGGGGGGTGGGCACTGAAGCTTTCTTT.

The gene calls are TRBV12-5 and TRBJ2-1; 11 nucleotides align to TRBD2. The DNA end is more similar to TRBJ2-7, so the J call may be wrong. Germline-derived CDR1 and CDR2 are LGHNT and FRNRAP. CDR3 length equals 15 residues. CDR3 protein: CASGFSGGAYNEQYF. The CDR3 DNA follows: TGTGCTAGTGGTTTTAGCGGGGGGGCTTACAATGAGCAGTACTTC.

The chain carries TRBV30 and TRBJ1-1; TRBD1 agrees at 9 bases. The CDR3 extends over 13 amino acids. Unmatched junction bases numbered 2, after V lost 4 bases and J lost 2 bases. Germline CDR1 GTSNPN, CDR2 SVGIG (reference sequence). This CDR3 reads CAWKQGANTEAFF. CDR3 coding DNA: TGTGCCTGGAAACAGGGGGCTAACACTGAAGCTTTCTTT.

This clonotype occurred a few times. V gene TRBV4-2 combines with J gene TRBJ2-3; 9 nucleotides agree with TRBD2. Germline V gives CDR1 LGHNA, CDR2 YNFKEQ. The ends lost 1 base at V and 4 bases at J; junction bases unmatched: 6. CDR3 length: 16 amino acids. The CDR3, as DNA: TGTGCCAGCAGCCAAGCGGCTAGCGGGGTGGCAGATACGCAGTATTTT. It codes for CASSQAASGVADTQYF.

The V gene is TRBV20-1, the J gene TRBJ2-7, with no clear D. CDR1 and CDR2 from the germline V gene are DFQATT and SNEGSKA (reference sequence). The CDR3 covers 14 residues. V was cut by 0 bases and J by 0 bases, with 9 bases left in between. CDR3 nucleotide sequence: TGCAGTGCTAGAGATGTGGCTAGCTCCTACGAGCAGTACTTC. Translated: CSARDVASSYEQYF.

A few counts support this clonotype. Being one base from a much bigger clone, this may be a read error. The CDR3 is CASSQSDTRYF. CDR3 nucleotides: TGTGCCAGCAGCCAATCAGATACGCGGTATTTT. The chain recombines TRBV4-2 with TRBJ2-3; D is unclear. The germline V gene has CDR1 LGHNA and CDR2 YNFKEQ. The CDR3 is 11 amino acids.

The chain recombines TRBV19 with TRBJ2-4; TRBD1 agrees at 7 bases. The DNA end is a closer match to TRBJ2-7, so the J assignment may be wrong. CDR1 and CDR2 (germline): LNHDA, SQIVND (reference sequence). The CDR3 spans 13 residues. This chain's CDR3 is CASARQGIHEQYF. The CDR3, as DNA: TGTGCCAGTGCGCGACAGGGTATCCACGAGCAGTACTTC.

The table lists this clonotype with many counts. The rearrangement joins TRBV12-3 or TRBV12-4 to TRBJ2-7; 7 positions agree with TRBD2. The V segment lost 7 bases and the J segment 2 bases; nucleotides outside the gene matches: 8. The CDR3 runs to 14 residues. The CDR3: CASTPGGGTYEQYF. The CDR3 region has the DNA TGTGCCAGCACCCCTGGCGGGGGAACCTACGAGCAGTACTTC.

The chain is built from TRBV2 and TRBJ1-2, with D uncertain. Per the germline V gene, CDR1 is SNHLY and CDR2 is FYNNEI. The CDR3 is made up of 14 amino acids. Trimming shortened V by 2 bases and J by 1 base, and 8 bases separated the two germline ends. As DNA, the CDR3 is TGTGCCAGCAGTGAAAATCTGGGTAACTATGGCTACACCTTC. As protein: CASSENLGNYGYTF.

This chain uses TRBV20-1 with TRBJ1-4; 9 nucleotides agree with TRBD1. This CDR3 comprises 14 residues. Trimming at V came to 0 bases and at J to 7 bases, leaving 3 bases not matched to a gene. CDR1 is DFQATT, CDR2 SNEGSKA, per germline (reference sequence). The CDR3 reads CSARDGTGFEKLFF. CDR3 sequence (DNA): TGCAGTGCTAGAGATGGGACAGGGTTTGAAAAACTGTTTTTT.

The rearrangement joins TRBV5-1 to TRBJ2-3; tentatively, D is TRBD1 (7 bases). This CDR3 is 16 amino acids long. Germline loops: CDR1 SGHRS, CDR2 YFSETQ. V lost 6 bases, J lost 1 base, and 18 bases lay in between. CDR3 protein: CASTGRGRGGTDTQYF. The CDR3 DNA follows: TGCGCCAGCACCGGAAGAGGCAGGGGGGGCACAGATACGCAGTATTTT.

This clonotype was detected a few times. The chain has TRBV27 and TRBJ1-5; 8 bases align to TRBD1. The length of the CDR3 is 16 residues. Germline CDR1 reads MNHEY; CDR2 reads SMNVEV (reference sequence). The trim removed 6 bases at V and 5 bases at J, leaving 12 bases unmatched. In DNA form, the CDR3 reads TGTGCCAGCAGAATCCGGGGACAGGAAGATTATCAGCCCCAGCATTTT. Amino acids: CASRIRGQEDYQPQHF.

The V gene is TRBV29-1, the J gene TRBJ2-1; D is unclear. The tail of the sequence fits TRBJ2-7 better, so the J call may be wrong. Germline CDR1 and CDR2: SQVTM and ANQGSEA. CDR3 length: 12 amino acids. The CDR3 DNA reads TGCAGCGGGCGCCGCTCCTACAATGAGCAGTACTTC. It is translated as CSGRRSYNEQYF.

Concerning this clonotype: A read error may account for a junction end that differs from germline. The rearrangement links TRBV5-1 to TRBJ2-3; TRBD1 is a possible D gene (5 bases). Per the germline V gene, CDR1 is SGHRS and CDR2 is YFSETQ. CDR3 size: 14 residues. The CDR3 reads CASSLGGGTGTQYF. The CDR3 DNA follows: TGCGCCAGCAGTTTGGGCGGTGGCACAGGTACGCAGTATTTT. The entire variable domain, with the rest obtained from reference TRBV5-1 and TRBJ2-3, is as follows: KAGVTQTPRYLIKTRGQQVTLSCSPISGHRSVSWYQQTPGQGLQFLFEYFSETQRNKGNFPGRFSGRQFSNSRSEMNVSTLELGDSALYLCASSLGGGTGTQYFGPGTRLTVL.